This is a list of T cell receptor beta chains from one sample in a study of PD-L1 blockade in urothelial cancer. Here immunoSEQ multiplex PCR was the method, and the copy in TCRdb shows in-frame clones only, minus some. The sample holds 20,000 to 30,000 clones; about 86% are singletons and the top ten take about a third. The sequencing here drew on PBMCs, taken around atezolizumab (anti-PD-L1) treatment. The receptors were gathered from a man aged 55 to 70 with urothelial cancer. Each CDR3 is given without its conserved first and last residue. Fields, in order: V gene, CDR3 length, CDR3 protein.

TRBV30 | 10 | AWDEQGYEQY
TRBV5-4 | 12 | ASSPHLYNSPLH
TRBV7-9 | 15 | ASSSTNMDSTLYGYT
TRBV4-1 | 15 | ASSQEFRDLTNEKLF
TRBV4-2 | 13 | ASSQMSGGHQPQH
TRBV12-5 | 9 | ASGLLYEQY
TRBV10-3 | 11 | AIKLAGPETQY
TRBV25-1 | 11 | ASSPSGVNEQF
TRBV19 | 13 | ASNTGTSGGWELF
TRBV5-6 | 13 | ASSPRGERTDTQY
TRBV7-6 | 12 | ASSLVEGGTEAF
TRBV7-9 | 11 | ASSFPRNTEAF
TRBV28 | 10 | ASMGGSQPQH
TRBV30 | 11 | AWRGGGGTEAF
TRBV21-1 | 12 | ASSNLGQGDEQY
TRBV5-4 | 13 | ASSFLGMGSYEQY
TRBV6-6 | 13 | ASGGQGVGRTEAF
TRBV14 | 15 | ASSRRTGLAGSETQY
TRBV6-1 | 12 | ASTRSGGTDTQY
TRBV6-4 | 15 | ASSDSASLSGANVLT
TRBV27 | 11 | ASLGTATYEQY
TRBV9 | 17 | ASSPRDPRIGHQYNEQF
TRBV5-4 | 12 | ASSSPTGGNTIY
TRBV5-5 | 11 | ASSFGAAEPQH
TRBV4-3 | 12 | ASSPVPGGSPLH
TRBV5-1 | 12 | ASGDRDRGYEQY
TRBV2 | 11 | ASNKQGTTEAF
TRBV10-3 | 16 | AISEYSGLAGDINEQF
TRBV18 | 12 | ASSPGTGAAEQY
TRBV11-2 | 15 | ASSPRTGGSSYNEQF
TRBV5-4 | 17 | ASSLAPGPGTRRTDTQY
TRBV5-1 | 16 | ASRSGLAGGPLQYEQY
TRBV7-3 | 13 | ASRRLGRGGDTQY
TRBV28 | 14 | ASSVGGTGPFEKLF
TRBV2 | 13 | ASQLDRGQYNEQF
TRBV29-1 | 11 | SVIRPLNTEAF
TRBV9 | 14 | ASSAGGGTSNYGYT
TRBV4-2 | 13 | ASSIQGYSNQPQH
TRBV27 | 12 | ASSPRQGGNGYT
TRBV5-1 | 13 | ASSLGGGIYNEQF
TRBV11-3 | 12 | ASSSSTGPYEQY
TRBV7-6 | 13 | ASSSRTGVWNEQF
TRBV5-1 | 12 | ASSLAAEGSPLH
TRBV4-3 | 12 | ASSQRGQWDEQY
TRBV7-2 | 12 | ASSWDRGQNEQF
TRBV30 | 13 | AWSVGGAGKNEQY
TRBV9 | 14 | ASSVAVAGGPEEQY
TRBV5-1 | 14 | ASRPDRAGNTGELF
TRBV19 | 13 | ASRLDRGVGNTIY